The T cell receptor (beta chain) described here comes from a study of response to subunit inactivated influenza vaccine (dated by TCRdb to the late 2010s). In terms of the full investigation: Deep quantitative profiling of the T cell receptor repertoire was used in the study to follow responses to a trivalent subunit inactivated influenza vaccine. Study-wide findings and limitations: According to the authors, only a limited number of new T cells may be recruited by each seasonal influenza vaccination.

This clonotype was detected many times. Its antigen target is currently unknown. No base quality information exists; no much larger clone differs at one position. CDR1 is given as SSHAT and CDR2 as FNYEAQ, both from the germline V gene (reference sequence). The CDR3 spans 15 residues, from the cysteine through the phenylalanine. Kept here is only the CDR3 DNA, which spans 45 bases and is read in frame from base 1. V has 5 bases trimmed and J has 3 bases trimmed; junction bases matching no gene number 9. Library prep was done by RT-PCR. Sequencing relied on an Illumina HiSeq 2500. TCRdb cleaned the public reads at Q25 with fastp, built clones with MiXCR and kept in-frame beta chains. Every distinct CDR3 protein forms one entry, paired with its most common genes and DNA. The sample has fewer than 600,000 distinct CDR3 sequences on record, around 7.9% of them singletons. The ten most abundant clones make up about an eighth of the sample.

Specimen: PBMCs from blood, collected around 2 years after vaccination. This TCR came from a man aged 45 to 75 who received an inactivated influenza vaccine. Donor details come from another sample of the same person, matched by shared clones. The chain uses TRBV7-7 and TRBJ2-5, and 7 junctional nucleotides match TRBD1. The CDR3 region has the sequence CASSRTTGTEETQYF. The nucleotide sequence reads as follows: TGTGCCAGCAGCCGGACCACCGGGACAGAAGAGACCCAGTACTTC.